This TCR beta chain stems from a study of identifying expanded T cells in peripheral blood. No infections or other immune events were documented during collection. Germline V CDR1 and CDR2: SGDLS, YYNGEE. The CDR3 consists of 14 residues. V was clipped by 6 bases and J by 3 bases, with 15 bases between them. Clones were sequenced by immunoSEQ multiplex PCR, and TCRdb holds only the in-frame ones, with some missing. The table shows approximately 85,000 clones, with more than 75% occurring only once. The clonotype comes from a person between 18 and 75 years old in good health. The sequencing input was blood. This rearrangement joins TRBV9 to TRBJ1-1; TRBD1 is a possible D gene (6 bases). In DNA, the CDR3 is TGTGCCAGCACCCCACAGGGTTGGGACACTGAAGCTTTCTTT. It translates to CASTPQGWDTEAFF. Variable domain in full (rest from reference TRBV9 and TRBJ1-1): DSGVTQTPKHLITATGQRVTLRCSPRSGDLSVYWYQQSLDQGLQFLIQYYNGEERAKGNILERFSAQQFPDLHSELNLSSLELGDSALYFCASTPQGWDTEAFFGQGTRLTVV.